The next 13 T cell receptor beta chains were all read from a single sample in a study of T cells in Graves' hyperthyroidism and ophthalmopathy. From RNA transcripts, TCR beta CDR3 regions were amplified. TCR CDR3 regions were first amplified by RT-PCR with HTBI primers. TCRdb reprocessed the multiplex PCR reads with MiXCR, giving one entry per CDR3 protein. This sample has about 560,000 distinct CDR3 sequences, with over 15% found just once. The sequencing input was blood. The receptors here all came from a woman between 18 and 29 years old with Graves' hyperthyroidism.

The DNA of the CDR3 is TGTGCCAGCGCTTTCAGCAGGGGAGCTGGAAACACCATATATTTT. Its protein product is CASAFSRGAGNTIYF. V is TRBV13 and J is TRBJ1-3, with D possibly being TRBD1 (6 bases). The V gene lost 8 bases and the J gene lost 2 bases, with 16 bases spanning the gap. Germline loops: CDR1 PRHDT, CDR2 FYEKMQ (reference sequence). This CDR3 spans 15 amino acids.

The genes are TRBV2 and TRBJ1-2; 10 nucleotides agree with TRBD1. In germline, CDR1 is SNHLY, CDR2 FYNNEI. Trimming cost V 6 bases and J 7 bases; bases outside gene matches: 5. This CDR3 has 13 amino acids. The CDR3 protein is CASRGDRGVGYTF. DNA of the CDR3: TGTGCCAGCAGAGGGGACAGGGGAGTTGGCTACACCTTC.

The rearrangement joins TRBV20-1 to TRBJ1-1; D not resolved. Per the germline V gene, CDR1 is DFQATT and CDR2 is SNEGSKA (reference sequence). This CDR3 region has 16 residues. V was cut by 0 bases and J by 7 bases, with 21 bases left in between. Here the CDR3 reads CSARDPDSGSPHEAFF. In nucleotides, the CDR3 is TGCAGTGCTAGAGATCCAGATTCAGGCAGTCCCCATGAAGCTTTCTTT.

This chain joins TRBV10-3 and TRBJ1-1; D unclear. Germline V gene sequence: CDR1 ENHRY, CDR2 SYGVKD. This CDR3 is 13 amino acids long. V shed 0 bases and J shed 4 bases, with 6 bases lying between them. The CDR3 sequence is CAISESGGTEAFF. CDR3 bases: TGTGCCATCAGTGAGTCTGGAGGCACTGAAGCTTTCTTT.

This clonotype was observed many times. The chain has TRBV13 and TRBJ2-7; D possibly corresponds to TRBD2 (5 bases). The germline V and J ends were trimmed by 8 bases and 4 bases, with 15 bases remaining between them. Germline V gene data show CDR1 as PRHDT and CDR2 as FYEKMQ (reference sequence). The CDR3 consists of 13 residues. The DNA for the CDR3 is TGTGCCAGCCGCACGGGGATAAAGTACGAGCAGTACTTC. Translated: CASRTGIKYEQYF.

CDR3 bases: TGTGCCAGCAGGGAGATACTAGTAAGGCAAGAGACCCAGTACTTC. This sequence encodes CASREILVRQETQYF. The chain employs TRBV6-1 and TRBJ2-5; maybe TRBD2 (5 bases). This CDR3 region has 15 residues. Trimming removed 6 bases from V and 2 bases from J, with 16 bases in between. The germline gives CDR1 MNHNS, CDR2 SASEGT.

This clonotype has a handful of counts. V gene TRBV18 combines with J gene TRBJ1-2; D is uncertain. The germline V gene encodes CDR1 KGHSH and CDR2 LQKENI. This CDR3 comprises 13 residues. Trimming removed 0 bases at V and 8 bases at J, with 10 bases between. The DNA for the CDR3 is TGTGCCAGCTCACCACCGGTAATGTCCGGCTACACCTTC. It is translated as CASSPPVMSGYTF.

This clonotype turned up a few times. The chain couples TRBV7-8 to TRBJ2-1, with TRBD2 matching over 7 bases. V shed 2 bases, J shed 4 bases, and the junction held 8 bases outside the gene matches. CDR1 is SGHVS and CDR2 is FQNEAQ in the germline V gene. The CDR3 has 16 residues. CDR3 region: CASSLLRGGLYNEQFF. DNA of the CDR3: TGTGCCAGCAGCTTATTGCGGGGAGGGCTTTACAATGAGCAGTTCTTC. The entire variable domain, with the rest obtained from reference TRBV7-8 and TRBJ2-1, is as follows: GAGVSQSPRYKVAKRGQDVALRCDPISGHVSLFWYQQALGQGPEFLTYFQNEAQLDKSGLPSDRFFAERPEGSVSTLKIQRTQQEDSAVYLCASSLLRGGLYNEQFFGPGTRLTVL.

The chain employs TRBV12-3 or TRBV12-4 and TRBJ2-2, with TRBD2 matching over 10 bases. This CDR3 region has 16 residues. V was clipped by 6 bases and J by 5 bases; unmatched bases: 9. The CDR3 reads CASRPSGSFRTGELFF. The CDR3 DNA is TGTGCCAGCAGACCTAGCGGGAGCTTCAGGACCGGGGAGCTGTTTTTT.

V and J are TRBV9 and TRBJ2-7; D remains unclear. There are 15 residues in the CDR3. The germline V gene encodes CDR1 SGDLS and CDR2 YYNGEE. Trimming pared 0 bases from V and 5 bases from J, leaving 15 bases between. The DNA of the CDR3 is TGTGCCAGCAGCGTAGACAACCAGATAATCGACGAGCAGTACTTC. Translation: CASSVDNQIIDEQYF.

The chain couples TRBV19 to TRBJ1-2; D is undetermined. Germline CDR1 and CDR2: LNHDA and SQIVND (reference sequence). The CDR3 loop spans 15 amino acids. Trimming took 5 bases from V and 0 from J, leaving 13 bases between them. The CDR3 nucleotides read TGTGCCAGTAGTGCAGGACTGAAAGCTAACTATGGCTACACCTTC. It encodes CASSAGLKANYGYTF.

The table lists this clonotype with a few counts. The V call is TRBV20-1, the J call TRBJ1-1; possibly TRBD1 for D (5 bases). The germline CDR1 and CDR2 sequences are DFQATT and SNEGSKA (reference sequence). The CDR3 extends over 12 amino acids. Trimming pared 8 bases from V and 5 bases from J, leaving 15 bases between. CDR3 coding DNA: TGCAGTCCACGGTCGGGGGTGACTGAAGCTTTCTTT. This codes for CSPRSGVTEAFF.

This clonotype has a count of ten or more. The chain combines TRBV28 with TRBJ1-2; D is unresolved. The length of the CDR3 is 12 residues. Germline V gene lookup returns CDR1 MDHEN and CDR2 SYDVKM. Between the trimmed V and J ends, which lost 2 bases and 5 bases, there was a span of 6 bases. CDR3 sequence reads: CASSLLRYGYTF. The CDR3 coding sequence is TGTGCCAGCAGTTTACTACGGTATGGCTACACCTTC.